Below, 23 T cell receptor beta chains from the same sample are listed, as sequenced in a study of T-cell reconstitution after alpha-beta-depleted transplantation in children. Unique molecular identifiers were incorporated when the TCRbeta library was constructed. Via MiXCR, TCRdb re-called the PCR reads, giving one row per CDR3 protein. The sample contains approximately 490,000 distinct CDR3 sequences, around an eighth of which appear only once. The sample consisted of PBMCs from the stem cell graft donor, taken from the stem cell graft. Receptors were obtained from a human donor who donated a stem cell graft to a child with combined immunodeficiency.

V and J are TRBV5-5 and TRBJ2-3; 7 nucleotides align to TRBD1. CDR1 and CDR2 (germline): SGHKS, YYEKEE (reference sequence). The CDR3 has 15 residues. V shed 3 bases and J 3 bases; nucleotides not matched to a gene: 7. CDR3 sequence: CASSWTGLITDTQYF. The CDR3 bases are TGTGCCAGCAGCTGGACAGGTCTTATTACAGATACGCAGTATTTT.

This clonotype occurred many times. V usage is TRBV27 and J usage is TRBJ2-1, with TRBD2 matching over 13 bases. The germline V gene has CDR1 MNHEY and CDR2 SMNVEV (reference sequence). There are 15 residues in the CDR3. J gave up 4 bases and V 8 bases, and 5 bases lay outside the gene matches. CDR3 in DNA: TGTGCCAGCGCCTGGACTAGCGGGAGTTACAATGAGCAGTTCTTC. Its translation: CASAWTSGSYNEQFF.

In its sample, this clonotype was seen a few times. The chain joins TRBV7-8 to TRBJ1-5, with no clear D. Germline V gives CDR1 SGHVS, CDR2 FQNEAQ. With 1 base removed from V and 4 bases from J, the gap between germline ends came to 11 bases. This CDR3 spans 15 amino acids. The CDR3 region is CASSLVVNKNQPQHF. CDR3 DNA sequence: TGTGCCAGCAGCTTAGTGGTCAACAAGAATCAGCCCCAGCATTTT.

This clonotype appeared many times. The rearrangement links TRBV9 to TRBJ2-3; 9 bases line up with TRBD2. Germline lookup yields CDR1 SGDLS and CDR2 YYNGEE. The CDR3 has 14 residues. V lost 3 bases to trimming and J lost 2 bases; unmatched junction nucleotides: 1. The DNA for the CDR3 is TGTGCCAGCAGCGAGCGGGGGGTCACAGATACGCAGTATTTT. Translation gives CASSERGVTDTQYF.

This clonotype has more than one count but fewer than ten. The chain uses TRBV20-1 and TRBJ2-7; D gene uncertain. The V end was cut by 3 bases, the J end by 2 bases, with 14 bases between. This CDR3 comprises 14 residues. The V gene's germline CDR1 is DFQATT and CDR2 SNEGSKA (reference sequence). In nucleotides, the CDR3 is TGCAGTGCTAGTTTGGTGAACAGACCCTACGAGCAGTACTTC. Encoded protein: CSASLVNRPYEQYF.

The chain links TRBV7-3 to TRBJ2-2; D is possibly TRBD2 (6 bases). With 5 bases removed from V and 6 bases from J, the gap between germline ends came to 16 bases. The germline CDR1 and CDR2 sequences are SGHTA and FQGTGA. The CDR3 runs 15 residues. CDR3 sequence reads: CASSNAGPGAGELFF. The CDR3 region has the DNA TGTGCCAGCAGCAATGCGGGACCAGGTGCCGGGGAGCTGTTTTTT.

This clonotype has at least ten counts. The rearrangement uses TRBV27 and TRBJ2-7; D gene ambiguous. Germline V gene data show CDR1 as MNHEY and CDR2 as SMNVEV (reference sequence). The CDR3 is 15 amino acids. V gave up 5 bases and J gave up 2 bases, with 16 bases separating them. The CDR3 DNA reads TGTGCCAGCAGTCTTTTTGGTGCATCAGCCTACGAGCAGTACTTC. It translates to CASSLFGASAYEQYF.

This clonotype was observed many times. The CDR3 sequence: CASSLEQNTQYF. CDR3 DNA: TGTGCCAGCAGTTTGGAGCAAAATACGCAGTATTTT. The genes are TRBV12-3 or TRBV12-4 and TRBJ2-3; D unresolved. Trimming left V 3 bases short and J 7 bases short, with 8 bases between. The CDR3 is made up of 12 amino acids.

The chain links TRBV28 to TRBJ2-1; TRBD1 is a possible D gene (5 bases). The CDR3 length is 15 residues. From germline, CDR1 is MDHEN and CDR2 SYDVKM. Trimming took 2 bases from V and 4 from J, leaving 12 bases between them. The CDR3 nucleotides read TGTGCCAGCAGTTTAATAGGGGCTATTTACAATGAGCAGTTCTTC. Translating gives CASSLIGAIYNEQFF.

The table lists this clonotype with a few counts. CDR3 amino acids: CATSDRGFNQPQHF. The CDR3 nucleotides read TGTGCCACCAGCGACAGGGGGTTCAATCAGCCCCAGCATTTT. The chain joins TRBV24-1 to TRBJ1-5, with 9 bases that match TRBD1. V dropped 7 bases and J dropped 3; count of bases not matched to a gene: 3. Per germline, CDR1 KGHDR and CDR2 SFDVKD. The CDR3 contains 14 residues.

This rearrangement joins TRBV6-2 or TRBV6-3 to TRBJ2-2; D remains ambiguous. V shed 5 bases and J shed 2 bases, with 12 bases lying between them. The germline gives CDR1 MNHEY, CDR2 SVGEGT. The CDR3 is 15 residues long. CDR3: CASSPQARNTGELFF. DNA of the CDR3: TGTGCCAGCAGTCCCCAGGCTAGAAACACCGGGGAGCTGTTTTTT.

The rearrangement uses TRBV13 and TRBJ2-4; possibly TRBD1 for D (6 bases). Looked up from germline, CDR1 is PRHDT and CDR2 is FYEKMQ (reference sequence). V was clipped by 4 bases and J by 3 bases, with 10 bases between them. The CDR3 covers 14 residues. The chain's CDR3 is CASSSRTDKNIQYF. In DNA form, the CDR3 reads TGTGCCAGCAGCTCGAGGACAGACAAAAACATTCAGTACTTC.

The chain carries TRBV4-3 and TRBJ2-7, with D possibly matching TRBD1 (6 bases). There are 15 residues in the CDR3. CDR1 and CDR2 (germline): LGHNA, YSLEER. V lost 4 bases and J lost 1, with 14 bases in between. CDR3 region: CASSLYFTGSYEQYF. In DNA form, the CDR3 reads TGCGCCAGCAGCCTATATTTCACAGGGTCCTACGAGCAGTACTTC.

The V and J genes are TRBV6-5 and TRBJ2-1; D may be TRBD1 (6 bases). Per germline, CDR1 MNHEY and CDR2 SVGAGI. This CDR3 region has 16 residues. V dropped 2 bases and J dropped 6 bases, with 17 bases sitting between them. The CDR3 protein is CASSYGTPGAGNEQFF. CDR3 DNA sequence: TGTGCCAGCAGTTACGGGACCCCAGGGGCGGGCAATGAGCAGTTCTTC.

This clonotype was seen a few times. This chain links TRBV18 with TRBJ2-5; D is undetermined. The V end lost 1 base, the J end lost 0 bases, and 3 bases lay between the germline ends. Per germline, CDR1 KGHSH and CDR2 LQKENI. The CDR3 consists of 13 residues. The CDR3 protein is CASSPRHQETQYF. CDR3 DNA: TGTGCCAGCTCACCACGACACCAAGAGACCCAGTACTTC.

V gene TRBV20-1 combines with J gene TRBJ2-7; 7 bases match TRBD2. The ends lost 6 bases at V and 2 bases at J; junction bases unmatched: 13. This CDR3 is 15 amino acids long. Looked up from germline, CDR1 is DFQATT and CDR2 is SNEGSKA (reference sequence). DNA for the CDR3: TGCAGTGCCAACGATCCCGGGACTAACGCCTACGAGCAGTACTTC. Protein sequence: CSANDPGTNAYEQYF.

This clonotype showed up just a few times. The J gene is TRBJ2-3, the V gene TRBV7-9, with D possibly being TRBD1 (5 bases). V was pared by 2 bases and J by 4 bases, with 10 bases between. The CDR3 loop spans 14 amino acids. Looked up from germline, CDR1 is SEHNR and CDR2 is FQNEAQ (reference sequence). Written as DNA, the CDR3 is TGTGCCAGCAGCTTAAGGGGCACCGCAGATACGCAGTATTTT. Its translation is CASSLRGTADTQYF.

The rearrangement joins TRBV12-3 or TRBV12-4 to TRBJ2-1, with D possibly called TRBD1 or TRBD2 (5 bases each). Trimming stripped 8 bases from V and 10 bases from J, with 15 bases between. The CDR3 is 12 amino acids. This chain's CDR3 is CASSSPQGEQFF. The CDR3 DNA reads as TGTGCCAGCTCTAGCCCCCAGGGAGAGCAGTTCTTC.

This clonotype was observed at least ten times. This chain joins TRBV12-3 or TRBV12-4 and TRBJ2-1, with D uncertain. The CDR3 is 15 amino acids. V dropped 2 bases and J dropped 5 bases, with 13 bases sitting between them. The CDR3 region is CASSLWTFGHNEQFF. CDR3 in DNA: TGTGCCAGCAGTTTATGGACGTTTGGTCACAATGAGCAGTTCTTC.

This clonotype was seen only a few times. This chain links TRBV20-1 with TRBJ2-2; TRBD1 aligns across 8 bases. Germline CDR1 reads DFQATT; CDR2 reads SNEGSKA (reference sequence). J gave up 2 bases and V 2 bases, and 7 bases lay outside the gene matches. The CDR3 contains 16 residues. As DNA, the CDR3 is TGCAGTGCTAGAAGCTGGGACAGGACAAACACCGGGGAGCTGTTTTTT. Amino acid sequence: CSARSWDRTNTGELFF.

The chain uses TRBV6-2 or TRBV6-3 and TRBJ2-3; D ambiguous. In germline, CDR1 is MNHEY, CDR2 SVGEGT. Trimming cost V 1 base and J 4 bases, with 12 bases left between them. The CDR3 extends over 15 amino acids. CDR3 sequence: CASSYLSSSADTQYF. The CDR3, as DNA: TGTGCCAGCAGTTACTTGAGTTCAAGCGCAGATACGCAGTATTTT.

The chain employs TRBV4-2 and TRBJ2-3, with 10 bases aligning to TRBD2. Germline V gives CDR1 LGHNA, CDR2 YNFKEQ. There are 16 residues in the CDR3. With 3 bases clipped from V and 4 bases from J, the junction kept 7 bases outside the gene matches. The CDR3 here is CASSHTAGGPSDTQYF. The DNA for the CDR3 is TGTGCCAGCAGCCATACAGCGGGGGGGCCGTCAGATACGCAGTATTTT.

This clonotype has a handful of counts. The chain uses TRBV30 and TRBJ2-7; weak D call: TRBD2 (5 bases). V was shortened by 5 bases and J by 2 bases, with 7 bases between the two germline ends. The CDR3 totals 11 residues. Germline lookup yields CDR1 GTSNPN and CDR2 SVGIG (reference sequence). This chain's CDR3 is CAWEGTYEQYF. The CDR3, as DNA: TGTGCCTGGGAGGGAACCTACGAGCAGTACTTC.